The clone carrying this T cell receptor (beta chain) was seen once. The data are from a study of cytomegalovirus exposure and HLA in healthy donors. With 60 Vbeta and 13 Jbeta primers, the PCR was carried out. The data were produced by immunoSEQ multiplex PCR, yet TCRdb's version contains in-frame clones alone and is incomplete. This sample has roughly 110,000 clones; 65% to 80% occur once, and the top ten carry about 2.5%. This CDR3 is 15 amino acids long. Trimming cost V 3 bases and J 3 bases; bases outside gene matches: 5. Per germline, CDR1 SGDLS and CDR2 YYNGEE. The sequenced sample consisted of PBMCs. This receptor was obtained from a female donor in good health and CMV-seronegative. The chain uses TRBV9 and TRBJ1-3; the match to TRBD1 covers 8 bases. The CDR3 sequence is CASSDRGFYGNTIYF. CDR3 nucleotides: TGTGCCAGCAGCGACAGGGGGTTTTATGGAAACACCATATATTTT.